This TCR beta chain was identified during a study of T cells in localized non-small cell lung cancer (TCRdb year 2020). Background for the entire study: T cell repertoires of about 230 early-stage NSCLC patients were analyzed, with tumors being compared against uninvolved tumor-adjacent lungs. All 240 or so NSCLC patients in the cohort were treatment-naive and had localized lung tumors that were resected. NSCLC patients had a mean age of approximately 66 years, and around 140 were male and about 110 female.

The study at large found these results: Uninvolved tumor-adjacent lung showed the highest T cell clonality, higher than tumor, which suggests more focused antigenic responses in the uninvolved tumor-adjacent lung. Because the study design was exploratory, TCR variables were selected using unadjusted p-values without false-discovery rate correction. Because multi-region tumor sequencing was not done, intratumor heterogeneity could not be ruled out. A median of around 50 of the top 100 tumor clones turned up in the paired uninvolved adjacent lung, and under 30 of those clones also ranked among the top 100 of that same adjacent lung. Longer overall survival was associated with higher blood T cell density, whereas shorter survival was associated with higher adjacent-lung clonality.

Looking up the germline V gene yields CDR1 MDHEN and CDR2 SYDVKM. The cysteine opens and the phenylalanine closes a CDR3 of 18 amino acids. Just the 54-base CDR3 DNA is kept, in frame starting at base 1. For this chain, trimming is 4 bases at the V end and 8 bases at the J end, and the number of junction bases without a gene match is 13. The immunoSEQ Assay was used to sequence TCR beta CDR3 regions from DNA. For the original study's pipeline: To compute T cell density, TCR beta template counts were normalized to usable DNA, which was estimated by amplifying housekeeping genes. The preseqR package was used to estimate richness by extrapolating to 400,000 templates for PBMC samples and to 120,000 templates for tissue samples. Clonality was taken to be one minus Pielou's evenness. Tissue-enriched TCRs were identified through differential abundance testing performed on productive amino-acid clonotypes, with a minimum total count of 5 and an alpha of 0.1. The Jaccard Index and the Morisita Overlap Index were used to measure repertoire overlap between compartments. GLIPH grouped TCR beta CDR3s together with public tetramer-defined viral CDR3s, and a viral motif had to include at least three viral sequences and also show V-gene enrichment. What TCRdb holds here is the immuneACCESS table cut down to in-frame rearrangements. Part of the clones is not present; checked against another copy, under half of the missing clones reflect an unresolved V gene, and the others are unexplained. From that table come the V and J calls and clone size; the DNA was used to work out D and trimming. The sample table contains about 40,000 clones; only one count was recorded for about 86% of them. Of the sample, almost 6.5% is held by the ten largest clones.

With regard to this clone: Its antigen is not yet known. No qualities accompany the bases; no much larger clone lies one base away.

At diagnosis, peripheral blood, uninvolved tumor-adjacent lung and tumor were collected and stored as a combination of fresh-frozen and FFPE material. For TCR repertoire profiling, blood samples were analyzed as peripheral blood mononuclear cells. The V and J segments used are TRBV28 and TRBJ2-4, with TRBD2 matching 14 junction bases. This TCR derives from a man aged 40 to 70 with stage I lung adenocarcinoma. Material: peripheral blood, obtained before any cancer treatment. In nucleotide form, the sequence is TGTGCCAGCAGTTCACCGGGACTAGCGGGAGTCCCCGGTTACATTCAGTACTTC. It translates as CASSSPGLAGVPGYIQYF.